The entry below gives a single TCR beta chain sequence along with its context. What it recognizes is unknown. This sample is part of a study of CD8 T cells in Susac syndrome. Study in general: Eight or nine of the sequenced Susac syndrome patients were in remission, and about 6 had active disease. The study, taken as a whole, reports: The CD4+ T cell repertoires from Susac syndrome exhibited no clonal expansion. The study conceded that relatively few individuals underwent its TCR sequencing and HLA analysis.

The RNA, about 0.5 to 1 ug, was put through reverse transcription using random hexamers. A multiplex approach, immunoSEQ multiplex PCR, amplified TCR beta CDR3 across 54 Vbeta and 13 Jbeta. TCRdb analysed the immunoSEQ multiplex PCR reads with MiXCR anew, one entry per CDR3 protein. In the table there are some 210,000 distinct CDR3 sequences, roughly 93% of which are singletons. This CDR3 spans 15 amino acids. The junction had 6 bases not matched to a gene; V was cut back by 6 bases and J by 1 base. Germline lookup yields CDR1 SGHTA and CDR2 FQGNSA. The sequenced sample was CD4+ T cells from PBMCs. The genes are TRBV7-2 and TRBJ1-2, with 9 bases that match TRBD1. This receptor was obtained from a human donor with Susac syndrome. CDR3 nucleotides: TGTGCCAGCAGGAATAACAGGGGGCTTAACTATGGCTACACCTTC. This sequence encodes CASRNNRGLNYGYTF.